Given below is one T cell receptor (beta chain) in context. What it recognizes is unknown. All diabetic donors were classified as either type 1 or type 2 diabetes. Other autoimmune diseases and infections within the past four weeks excluded donors. PCR was run on genomic DNA. The TCR beta CDR3 region was amplified using 30 forward and 13 reverse primers. Using its own MiXCR run on the multiplex PCR reads, TCRdb lists one record per CDR3 protein. The sample records about 250,000 distinct CDR3 sequences, roughly 50% being singletons. The sample comes from a study of type 1 and type 2 diabetes patients. About the study: Across the study, fewer than 20,000,000 paired-end reads were produced.

This CDR3 has 13 amino acids. The V gene lost 2 bases and the J gene lost 8 bases, with 12 bases spanning the gap. Germline assignment: CDR1 MGHDK and CDR2 SYGVNS. Study-wide results and caveats: A median of one highly-expanded CD4+ clone, covering 3% to 4% of reads, occurred in type 2 diabetes.

This sequence was found in a man aged 18 to 29 with type 2 diabetes. The chain uses TRBV25-1 and TRBJ1-2; D is unclear. The specimen was peripheral blood mononuclear cells (PBMCs). The CDR3 DNA reads TGTGCCAGCAGTGAAGCGCTTTACCGCGGCTACACCTTC. The encoded protein is CASSEALYRGYTF.